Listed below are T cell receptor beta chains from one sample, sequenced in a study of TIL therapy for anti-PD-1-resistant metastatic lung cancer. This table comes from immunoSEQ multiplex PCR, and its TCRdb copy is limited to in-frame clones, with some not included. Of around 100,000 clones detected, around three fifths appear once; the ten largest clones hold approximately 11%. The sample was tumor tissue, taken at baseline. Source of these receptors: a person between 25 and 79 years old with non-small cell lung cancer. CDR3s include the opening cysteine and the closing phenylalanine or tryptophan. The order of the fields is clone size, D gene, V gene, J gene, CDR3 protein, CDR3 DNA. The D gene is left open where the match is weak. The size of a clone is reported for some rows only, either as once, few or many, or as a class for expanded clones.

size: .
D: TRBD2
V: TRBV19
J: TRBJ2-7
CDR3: CASSKLAGYEQYF
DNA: TGTGCCAGTAGTAAACTAGCGGGCTACGAGCAGTACTTC

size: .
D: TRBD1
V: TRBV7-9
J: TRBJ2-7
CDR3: CATDAGTGGFYEQYF
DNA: TGTGCCACCGACGCCGGGACAGGGGGTTTCTACGAGCAGTACTTC

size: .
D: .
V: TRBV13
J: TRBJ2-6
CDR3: CASSFRLSGANVPTF
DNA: TGTGCCAGCAGCTTCCGTCTCTCTGGGGCCAACGTCCCGACTTTC

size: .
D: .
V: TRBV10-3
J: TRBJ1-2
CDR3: CANGGGLNYGYTF
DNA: TGTGCCAATGGAGGAGGGTTAAACTATGGCTACACCTTC

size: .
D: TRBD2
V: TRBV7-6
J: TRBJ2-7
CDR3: CASSLVPSGRNYEQYF
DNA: TGTGCCAGCAGCTTAGTCCCTAGCGGGAGGAACTACGAGCAGTACTTC

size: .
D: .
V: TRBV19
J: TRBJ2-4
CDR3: CASSLRPKSAKNIQYF
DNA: TGTGCCAGTAGTCTAAGACCGAAATCGGCCAAAAACATTCAGTACTTC

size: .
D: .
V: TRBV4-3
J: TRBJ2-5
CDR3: CASSQDYGVFGTPQETQYF
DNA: TGCGCCAGCAGCCAAGACTACGGGGTCTTCGGGACACCTCAAGAGACCCAGTACTTC

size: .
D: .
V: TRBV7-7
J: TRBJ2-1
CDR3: CASSPNTNEQFF
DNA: TGTGCCAGCAGCCCTAACACGAATGAGCAGTTCTTC

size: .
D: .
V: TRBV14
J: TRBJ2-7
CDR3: CASSQDVGGLPNEQYF
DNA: TGTGCCAGCAGCCAAGATGTCGGAGGCCTACCGAACGAGCAGTACTTC

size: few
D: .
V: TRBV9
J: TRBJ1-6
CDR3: CASSPQGEDSPLHF
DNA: TGTGCCAGCAGCCCACAGGGAGAGGATTCACCCCTCCACTTT

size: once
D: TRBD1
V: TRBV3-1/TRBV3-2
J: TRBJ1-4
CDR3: CASSLGQLNEKLFF
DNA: TGTGCCAGCAGCCTGGGACAGCTTAATGAAAAACTGTTTTTT

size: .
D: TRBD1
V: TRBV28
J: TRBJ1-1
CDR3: CASSPGQGARGTEAFF
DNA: TGTGCCAGCAGTCCGGGACAGGGGGCGAGGGGTACTGAAGCTTTCTTT

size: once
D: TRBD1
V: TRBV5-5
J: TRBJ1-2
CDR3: CASSLRLERRDRGFYGYTF
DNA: TGTGCCAGCAGCTTGCGACTTGAACGACGCGACAGGGGCTTTTATGGCTACACCTTC

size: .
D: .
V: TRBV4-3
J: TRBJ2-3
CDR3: CASSHYQQGRPQYF
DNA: TGCGCCAGCAGCCACTACCAACAGGGACGGCCGCAGTATTTT

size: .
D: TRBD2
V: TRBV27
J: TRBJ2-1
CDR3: CASSFRTSGSGEQFF
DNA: TGTGCCAGCAGTTTCCGGACTAGCGGGAGTGGTGAGCAGTTCTTC

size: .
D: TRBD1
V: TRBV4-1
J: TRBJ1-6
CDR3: CASSQPDRDNSPLHF
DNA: TGCGCCAGCAGCCAACCAGACAGGGACAATTCACCCCTCCACTTT

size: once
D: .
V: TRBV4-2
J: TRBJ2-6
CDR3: CASSRTQGSGANVLTF
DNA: TGTGCCAGCAGCCGGACACAGGGTTCCGGGGCCAACGTCCTGACTTTC

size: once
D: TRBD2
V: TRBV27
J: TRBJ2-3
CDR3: CASSLFFRTSGKDTQYF
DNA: TGTGCCAGCAGTTTATTCTTCCGGACTAGCGGGAAGGATACGCAGTATTTT

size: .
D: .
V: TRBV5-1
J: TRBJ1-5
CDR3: CASSLSGENGQPQHF
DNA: TGCGCCAGCAGCTTGTCAGGGGAAAATGGCCAGCCCCAGCATTTT

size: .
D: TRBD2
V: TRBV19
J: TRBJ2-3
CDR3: CASSMGLAMDTQYF
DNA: TGTGCCAGTAGTATGGGACTAGCAATGGATACGCAGTATTTT

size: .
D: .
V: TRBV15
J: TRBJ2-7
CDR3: CATSNTRTYEQYF
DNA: TGTGCCACCAGCAACACCAGGACCTACGAGCAGTACTTC

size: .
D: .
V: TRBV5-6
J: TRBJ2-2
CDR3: CASSFGSNTGELFF
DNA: TGTGCCAGCAGCTTCGGATCGAACACCGGGGAGCTGTTTTTT

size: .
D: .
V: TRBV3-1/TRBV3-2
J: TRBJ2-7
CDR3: CASSPRTSYEQYF
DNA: TGTGCCAGCAGCCCTCGGACCTCCTACGAGCAGTACTTC

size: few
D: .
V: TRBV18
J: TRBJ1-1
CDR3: CASSWVVGMNTEAFF
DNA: TGTGCCAGCTCATGGGTTGTGGGGATGAACACTGAAGCTTTCTTT

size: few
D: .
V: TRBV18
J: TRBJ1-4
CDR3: CASSPGPNEKLFF
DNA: TGTGCCAGCTCACCAGGCCCTAATGAAAAACTGTTTTTT

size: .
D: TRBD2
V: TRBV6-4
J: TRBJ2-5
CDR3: CASSGPLAGGSQETQYF
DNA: TGTGCCAGCAGTGGCCCTCTAGCGGGGGGTTCCCAAGAGACCCAGTACTTC

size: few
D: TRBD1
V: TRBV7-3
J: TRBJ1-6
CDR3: CASSLTGYNSPLHF
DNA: TGTGCCAGCAGCTTGACAGGGTATAATTCACCCCTCCACTTT

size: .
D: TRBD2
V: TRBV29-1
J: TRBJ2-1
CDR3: CSVESASGYNEQFF
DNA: TGCAGCGTTGAGTCGGCTAGCGGCTACAATGAGCAGTTCTTC

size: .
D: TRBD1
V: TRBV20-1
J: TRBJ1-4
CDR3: CSASSAGTGGEKLFF
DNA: TGCAGTGCTAGTTCCGCCGGGACAGGGGGTGAAAAACTGTTTTTT

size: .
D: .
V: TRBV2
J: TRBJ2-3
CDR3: CASSTGEGTDTQYF
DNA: TGTGCCAGCAGTACGGGAGAGGGCACAGATACGCAGTATTTT

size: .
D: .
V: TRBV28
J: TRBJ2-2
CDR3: CASSLFRGSGELFF
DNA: TGTGCCAGCAGTTTATTTCGAGGGTCCGGGGAGCTGTTTTTT

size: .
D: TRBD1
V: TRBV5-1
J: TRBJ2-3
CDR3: CASSLSQGAGFAGTQYF
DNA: TGCGCCAGCAGCTTGTCCCAGGGGGCGGGCTTTGCGGGGACGCAGTATTTT

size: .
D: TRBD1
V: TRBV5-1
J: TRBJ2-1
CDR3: CASSLDGQGYNEQFF
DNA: TGCGCCAGCAGCCTCGATGGACAGGGCTACAATGAGCAGTTCTTC

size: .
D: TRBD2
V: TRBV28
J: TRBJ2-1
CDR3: CASRPGLAGELRSYNEQFF
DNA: TGTGCCAGCAGACCCGGACTAGCGGGAGAGTTGAGGTCCTACAATGAGCAGTTCTTC

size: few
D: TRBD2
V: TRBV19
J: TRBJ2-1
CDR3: CASSDSLAGDPGEQFF
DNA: TGTGCCAGTAGTGACAGTCTAGCGGGAGATCCTGGTGAGCAGTTCTTC

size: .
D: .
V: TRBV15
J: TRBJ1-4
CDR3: CATSRGWRGNEKLFF
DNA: TGTGCCACCAGCAGAGGGTGGAGGGGGAATGAAAAACTGTTTTTT

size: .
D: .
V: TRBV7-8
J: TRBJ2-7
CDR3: CASSLGPSSYEQYF
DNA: TGTGCCAGCAGCTTGGGTCCGAGCTCCTACGAGCAGTACTTC

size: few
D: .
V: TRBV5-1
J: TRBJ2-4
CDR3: CASSGGTAKNIQYF
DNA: TGCGCCAGCAGCGGGGGGACGGCCAAAAACATTCAGTACTTC

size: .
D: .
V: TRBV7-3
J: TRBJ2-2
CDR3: CASSMTRSMNTGELFF
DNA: TGTGCCAGCAGCATGACTCGGTCAATGAACACCGGGGAGCTGTTTTTT

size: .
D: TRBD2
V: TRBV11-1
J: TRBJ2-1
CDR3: CASSLGLAVYNEQFF
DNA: TGTGCCAGCAGCTTAGGGCTAGCGGTTTACAATGAGCAGTTCTTC

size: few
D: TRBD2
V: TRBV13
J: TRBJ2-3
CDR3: CASSLRTSGTDTQYF
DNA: TGTGCCAGCAGCCTTCGGACTAGCGGGACAGATACGCAGTATTTT

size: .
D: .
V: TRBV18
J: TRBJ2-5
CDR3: CASSRNQPGPRVQETQYF
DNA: TGTGCCAGCTCACGCAATCAACCGGGACCAAGGGTCCAAGAGACCCAGTACTTC

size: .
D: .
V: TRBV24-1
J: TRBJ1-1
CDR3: CATRGQSNTEAFF
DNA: TGTGCCACCCGCGGACAGTCGAACACTGAAGCTTTCTTT

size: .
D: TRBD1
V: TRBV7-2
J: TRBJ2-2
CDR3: CASSFYRGSTGELFF
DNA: TGTGCCAGCAGCTTTTACAGGGGCTCCACCGGGGAGCTGTTTTTT

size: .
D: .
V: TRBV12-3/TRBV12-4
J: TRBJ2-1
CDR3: CASSLGWNEQFF
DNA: TGTGCCAGCAGTTTAGGCTGGAATGAGCAGTTCTTC

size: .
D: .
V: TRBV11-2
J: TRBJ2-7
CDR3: CASSLDPSGTGDF
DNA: TGTGCCAGCAGCTTAGACCCCAGTGGCACCGGAGACTTC

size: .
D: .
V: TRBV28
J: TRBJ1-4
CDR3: CASSLPGQKTNEKLFF
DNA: TGTGCCAGCAGTTTACCTGGACAGAAGACTAATGAAAAACTGTTTTTT

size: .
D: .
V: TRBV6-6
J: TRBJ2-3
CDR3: CASSRTYSPGITSTDTQYF
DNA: TGTGCCAGCAGTCGAACCTATTCTCCCGGGATAACTAGCACAGATACGCAGTATTTT

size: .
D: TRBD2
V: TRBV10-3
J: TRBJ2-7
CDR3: CAISYSSGGDHEQYF
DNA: TGTGCCATCAGCTATTCTAGCGGGGGGGATCACGAGCAGTACTTC

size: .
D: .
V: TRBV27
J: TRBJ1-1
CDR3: CASSLAGSGDTEAFF
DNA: TGTGCCAGCAGTTTAGCAGGGTCGGGAGACACTGAAGCTTTCTTT

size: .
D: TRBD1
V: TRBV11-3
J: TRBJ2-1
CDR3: CASSPGQGNEQFF
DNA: TGTGCCAGCAGCCCCGGACAGGGTAATGAGCAGTTCTTC

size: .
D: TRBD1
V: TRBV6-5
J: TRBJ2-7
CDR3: CASSPWRTGSYEQYF
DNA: TGTGCCAGCAGCCCGTGGAGGACAGGGTCGTACGAGCAGTACTTC

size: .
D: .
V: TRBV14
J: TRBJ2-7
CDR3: CASNDRSSYEQYF
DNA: TGTGCCAGCAATGACAGGAGCTCCTACGAGCAGTACTTC

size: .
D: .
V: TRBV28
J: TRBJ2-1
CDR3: CASKEDSSYNEQFF
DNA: TGTGCCAGCAAGGAGGATAGCTCCTACAATGAGCAGTTCTTC

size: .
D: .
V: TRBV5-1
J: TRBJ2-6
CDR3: CASSLMEASSGANVLTF
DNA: TGCGCCAGCAGCTTGATGGAGGCTAGCTCTGGGGCCAACGTCCTGACTTTC

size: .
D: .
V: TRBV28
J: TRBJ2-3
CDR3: CASSLYLSTDTQYF
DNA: TGTGCCAGCAGTTTATACTTATCCACAGATACGCAGTATTTT

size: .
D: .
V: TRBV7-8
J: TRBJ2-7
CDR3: CASSTGPEQYF
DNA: TGTGCCAGCTCCACAGGGCCCGAGCAGTACTTC

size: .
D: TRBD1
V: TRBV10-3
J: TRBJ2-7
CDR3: CAISEPNTGVPYEQYF
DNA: TGTGCCATCAGTGAGCCCAACACAGGGGTCCCGTACGAGCAGTACTTC

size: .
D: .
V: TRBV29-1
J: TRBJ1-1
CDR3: CSVVDSVGSHEAFF
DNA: TGCAGCGTCGTTGACTCGGTCGGCAGCCATGAAGCTTTCTTT

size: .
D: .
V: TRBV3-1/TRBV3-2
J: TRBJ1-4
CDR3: CASSRDGGPTNEKLFF
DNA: TGTGCCAGCAGTCGCGACGGGGGGCCAACTAATGAAAAACTGTTTTTT